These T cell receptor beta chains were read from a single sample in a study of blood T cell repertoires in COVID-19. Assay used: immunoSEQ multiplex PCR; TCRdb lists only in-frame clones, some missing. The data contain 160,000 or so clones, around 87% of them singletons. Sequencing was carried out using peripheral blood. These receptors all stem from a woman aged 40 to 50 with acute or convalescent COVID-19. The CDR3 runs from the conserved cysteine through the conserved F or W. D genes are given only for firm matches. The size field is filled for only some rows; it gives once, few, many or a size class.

CDR3 protein: CASSATGQGDEQYF
CDR3 DNA: TGTGCCAGCAGCGCCACGGGACAGGGTGACGAGCAGTACTTC
clone size: once
D gene: TRBD1
V gene: TRBV7-8
J gene: TRBJ2-7

CDR3 protein: CASSLAVSHESNQPQHF
CDR3 DNA: TGCGCCAGCAGCTTGGCCGTTTCTCATGAGAGCAATCAGCCCCAGCATTTT
clone size: .
D gene: .
V gene: TRBV5-1
J gene: TRBJ1-5

CDR3 protein: CASSPRFEGLNTEAFF
CDR3 DNA: TGTGCCAGCTCACCACGGTTCGAGGGCCTAAACACTGAAGCTTTCTTT
clone size: .
D gene: .
V gene: TRBV18
J gene: TRBJ1-1

CDR3 protein: CASSLREGGELFF
CDR3 DNA: TGTGCCAGCAGTTTGCGGGAAGGGGGGGAGCTGTTTTTT
clone size: .
D gene: .
V gene: TRBV12-3/TRBV12-4
J gene: TRBJ2-2

CDR3 protein: CASSESIGMQDYNEQFF
CDR3 DNA: TGTGCCAGCAGTGAATCCATCGGCATGCAGGATTACAATGAGCAGTTCTTC
clone size: .
D gene: .
V gene: TRBV25-1
J gene: TRBJ2-1

CDR3 protein: CASSQGGDSTDTQYF
CDR3 DNA: TGTGCCAGCAGCCAAGGAGGCGATAGCACAGATACGCAGTATTTT
clone size: .
D gene: .
V gene: TRBV4-2
J gene: TRBJ2-3

CDR3 protein: CASSISGQTDTQYF
CDR3 DNA: TGTGCCAGTAGTATCTCCGGACAGACGGATACGCAGTATTTT
clone size: .
D gene: .
V gene: TRBV19
J gene: TRBJ2-3

CDR3 protein: CASQRAGWATNEKLFF
CDR3 DNA: TGTGCCAGCCAAAGGGCGGGGTGGGCAACTAATGAAAAACTGTTTTTT
clone size: few
D gene: .
V gene: TRBV27
J gene: TRBJ1-4

CDR3 protein: CASSLLPLAGPLSDTQYF
CDR3 DNA: TGTGCCAGCAGCTTACTCCCTCTAGCGGGTCCCCTATCGGATACGCAGTATTTT
clone size: .
D gene: TRBD2
V gene: TRBV7-8
J gene: TRBJ2-3

CDR3 protein: CASSIDRSSSYEQYF
CDR3 DNA: TGTGCCAGCAGCATAGACAGGTCCAGCTCCTACGAGCAGTACTTC
clone size: .
D gene: .
V gene: TRBV5-4
J gene: TRBJ2-7

CDR3 protein: CASSEVRGTEAFF
CDR3 DNA: TGTGCCAGCAGTGAAGTCAGGGGAACTGAAGCTTTCTTT
clone size: .
D gene: .
V gene: TRBV6-4
J gene: TRBJ1-1

CDR3 protein: CASSLGDNSPLHF
CDR3 DNA: TGTGCCAGCAGCTTAGGAGATAATTCACCCCTCCACTTT
clone size: .
D gene: .
V gene: TRBV7-3
J gene: TRBJ1-6

CDR3 protein: CASSLETVSSYNSPLHF
CDR3 DNA: TGTGCCAGCAGCTTAGAGACAGTCAGCTCCTATAATTCACCCCTCCACTTT
clone size: .
D gene: .
V gene: TRBV11-2
J gene: TRBJ1-6

CDR3 protein: CASSVPQSSYNSPLHF
CDR3 DNA: TGTGCCAGCAGCGTCCCACAAAGCTCCTATAATTCACCCCTCCACTTT
clone size: .
D gene: .
V gene: TRBV5-6
J gene: TRBJ1-6

CDR3 protein: CASSSPPQETQYF
CDR3 DNA: TGTGCCAGCAGCTCCCCTCCCCAAGAGACCCAGTACTTC
clone size: .
D gene: .
V gene: TRBV11-3
J gene: TRBJ2-5

CDR3 protein: CASSLAILASWPYNEQFF
CDR3 DNA: TGTGCCAGCAGCTTAGCGATTCTGGCCTCCTGGCCTTACAATGAGCAGTTCTTC
clone size: .
D gene: .
V gene: TRBV7-2
J gene: TRBJ2-1

CDR3 protein: CASSYRGDEQYF
CDR3 DNA: TGTGCCAGCAGTTACCGGGGGGACGAGCAGTACTTC
clone size: .
D gene: TRBD2
V gene: TRBV6-6
J gene: TRBJ2-7

CDR3 protein: CASRRGLADNSYNEQFF
CDR3 DNA: TGTGCCAGCAGACGGGGACTAGCGGACAACTCCTACAATGAGCAGTTCTTC
clone size: .
D gene: TRBD2
V gene: TRBV5-4
J gene: TRBJ2-1

CDR3 protein: CASTSLQRERLAGELFF
CDR3 DNA: TGTGCCAGTACATCTCTCCAGCGGGAGAGGTTAGCCGGGGAGCTGTTTTTT
clone size: .
D gene: TRBD2
V gene: TRBV19
J gene: TRBJ2-2

CDR3 protein: CASSLGTSGSRTDTQYF
CDR3 DNA: TGTGCCAGCAGCTTGGGGACTAGCGGGAGTAGGACAGATACGCAGTATTTT
clone size: .
D gene: TRBD2
V gene: TRBV5-6
J gene: TRBJ2-3

CDR3 protein: CASSSWRVGGNTIYF
CDR3 DNA: TGTGCCAGTAGCTCATGGAGGGTGGGTGGAAACACCATATATTTT
clone size: .
D gene: .
V gene: TRBV19
J gene: TRBJ1-3

CDR3 protein: CATSTPHRELYGYTF
CDR3 DNA: TGTGCCACCAGCACGCCCCACAGGGAGTTGTATGGCTACACCTTC
clone size: .
D gene: .
V gene: TRBV15
J gene: TRBJ1-2

CDR3 protein: CASSSLPSLGAKNIQYF
CDR3 DNA: TGTGCCAGCAGCTCCCTACCTAGCCTGGGGGCCAAAAACATTCAGTACTTC
clone size: .
D gene: .
V gene: TRBV7-2
J gene: TRBJ2-4

CDR3 protein: CASSGGNSPLHF
CDR3 DNA: TGTGCCAGCAGCGGGGGAAATTCACCCCTCCACTTT
clone size: once
D gene: .
V gene: TRBV2
J gene: TRBJ1-6

CDR3 protein: CASTGTAGELFF
CDR3 DNA: TGTGCCAGCACCGGGACAGCCGGGGAGCTGTTTTTT
clone size: .
D gene: TRBD1
V gene: TRBV27
J gene: TRBJ2-2

CDR3 protein: CASSSPSVYGVGRGTDTQYF
CDR3 DNA: TGTGCCAGCAGTTCCCCGTCGGTCTACGGGGTAGGTCGGGGGACAGATACGCAGTATTTT
clone size: .
D gene: .
V gene: TRBV27
J gene: TRBJ2-3

CDR3 protein: CASTAASKRANYGYTF
CDR3 DNA: TGTGCCAGCACAGCTGCGAGCAAACGTGCTAACTATGGCTACACCTTC
clone size: once
D gene: .
V gene: TRBV19
J gene: TRBJ1-2

CDR3 protein: CASSAGAPEAFF
CDR3 DNA: TGTGCCAGCAGCGCAGGTGCGCCTGAAGCTTTCTTT
clone size: .
D gene: .
V gene: TRBV11-3
J gene: TRBJ1-1

CDR3 protein: CATSDPSLSGQGIGHNEQFF
CDR3 DNA: TGTGCCACCAGTGATCCTTCACTATCGGGACAGGGGATCGGCCACAATGAGCAGTTCTTC
clone size: .
D gene: TRBD1
V gene: TRBV24-1
J gene: TRBJ2-1

CDR3 protein: CASSPSGGAHEQFF
CDR3 DNA: TGTGCCAGCAGCCCAAGTGGAGGGGCCCATGAGCAGTTCTTC
clone size: .
D gene: .
V gene: TRBV7-9
J gene: TRBJ2-1

CDR3 protein: CASGGGVNYGYTF
CDR3 DNA: TGTGCCAGCGGGGGAGGCGTTAACTATGGCTACACCTTC
clone size: .
D gene: .
V gene: TRBV28
J gene: TRBJ1-2

CDR3 protein: CASSLRAGIAGRNNEQFF
CDR3 DNA: TGTGCCAGCAGTTTGAGGGCGGGTATAGCGGGAAGGAACAATGAGCAGTTCTTC
clone size: .
D gene: TRBD2
V gene: TRBV27
J gene: TRBJ2-1

CDR3 protein: CASSLGPGTREEYEQYF
CDR3 DNA: TGTGCCAGCAGTTTGGGACCCGGGACAAGGGAAGAATACGAGCAGTACTTC
clone size: .
D gene: .
V gene: TRBV27
J gene: TRBJ2-7

CDR3 protein: CASSPRGGGSSTDTQYF
CDR3 DNA: TGTGCCAGCTCACCCCGGGGCGGGGGTTCTAGCACAGATACGCAGTATTTT
clone size: .
D gene: TRBD2
V gene: TRBV18
J gene: TRBJ2-3

CDR3 protein: CASSQRGASTWEQYF
CDR3 DNA: TGTGCCAGCAGCCAACGGGGGGCCTCTACTTGGGAGCAGTACTTC
clone size: .
D gene: .
V gene: TRBV3-1/TRBV3-2
J gene: TRBJ2-7

CDR3 protein: CSAREGGEQYF
CDR3 DNA: TGCAGTGCTAGAGAAGGGGGCGAGCAGTACTTC
clone size: .
D gene: .
V gene: TRBV20-1
J gene: TRBJ2-7

CDR3 protein: CASSDPGTGIYGYTF
CDR3 DNA: TGTGCCAGCAGTGACCCCGGGACAGGGATCTATGGCTACACCTTC
clone size: .
D gene: TRBD1
V gene: TRBV2
J gene: TRBJ1-2

CDR3 protein: CAWSSIQETQYF
CDR3 DNA: TGTGCCTGGAGTTCCATCCAAGAGACCCAGTACTTC
clone size: .
D gene: .
V gene: TRBV30
J gene: TRBJ2-5

CDR3 protein: CASSYSYINQPQHF
CDR3 DNA: TGTGCCAGCAGCTATAGTTATATCAATCAGCCCCAGCATTTT
clone size: few
D gene: .
V gene: TRBV7-9
J gene: TRBJ1-5

CDR3 protein: CSVDGQGAYEQYF
CDR3 DNA: TGCAGCGTCGACGGACAGGGGGCCTACGAGCAGTACTTC
clone size: .
D gene: TRBD1
V gene: TRBV29-1
J gene: TRBJ2-7

CDR3 protein: CASSLALTGGTDTQYF
CDR3 DNA: TGTGCCAGCAGCTTAGCCCTCACAGGGGGCACAGATACGCAGTATTTT
clone size: .
D gene: TRBD1
V gene: TRBV7-8
J gene: TRBJ2-3

CDR3 protein: CASSAERGVFSNEQYF
CDR3 DNA: TGTGCCAGCAGTGCCGAGCGGGGGGTTTTTTCTAACGAGCAGTACTTC
clone size: .
D gene: TRBD2
V gene: TRBV7-2
J gene: TRBJ2-7

CDR3 protein: CASSTLTGPCNYGYTF
CDR3 DNA: TGTGCCAGCAGCACCTTAACAGGGCCATGTAACTATGGCTACACCTTC
clone size: .
D gene: .
V gene: TRBV21-1
J gene: TRBJ1-2

CDR3 protein: CASSLTSSGRDEQFF
CDR3 DNA: TGTGCCAGCAGCTTAACGTCTAGCGGGAGGGATGAGCAGTTCTTC
clone size: .
D gene: TRBD2
V gene: TRBV7-3
J gene: TRBJ2-1